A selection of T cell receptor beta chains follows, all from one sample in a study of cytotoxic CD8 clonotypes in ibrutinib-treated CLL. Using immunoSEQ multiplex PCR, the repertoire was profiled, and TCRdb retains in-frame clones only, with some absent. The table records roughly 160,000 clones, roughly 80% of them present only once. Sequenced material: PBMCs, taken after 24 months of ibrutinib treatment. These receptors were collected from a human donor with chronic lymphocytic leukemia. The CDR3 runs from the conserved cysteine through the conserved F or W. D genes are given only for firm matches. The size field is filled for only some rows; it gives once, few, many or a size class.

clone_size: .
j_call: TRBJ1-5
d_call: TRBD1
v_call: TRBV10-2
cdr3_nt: TGCGCCAGCAGTGATCAGGGGGAGAATCAGCCCCAGCATTTT
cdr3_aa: CASSDQGENQPQHF

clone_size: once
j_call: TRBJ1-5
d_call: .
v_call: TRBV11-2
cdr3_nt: TGTGCCAGCACGAGGGTAGGGATGCATCAGCCCCAGCATTTT
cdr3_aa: CASTRVGMHQPQHF

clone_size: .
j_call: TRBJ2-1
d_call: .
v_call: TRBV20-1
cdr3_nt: TGCAGTGCTGACTACAATGAGCAGTTCTTC
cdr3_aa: CSADYNEQFF

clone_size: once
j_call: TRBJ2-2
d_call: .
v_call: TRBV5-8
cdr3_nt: TGTGCCAGCAGCTTAAGCTTGGGCCTACCGAACACCGGGGAGCTGTTTTTT
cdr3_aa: CASSLSLGLPNTGELFF

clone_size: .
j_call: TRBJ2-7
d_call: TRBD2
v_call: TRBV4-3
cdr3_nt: TGCGCCAGCAGCCAAGAAGGCAGACTAGCGGGAGCTTACGAGCAGTACTTC
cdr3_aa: CASSQEGRLAGAYEQYF

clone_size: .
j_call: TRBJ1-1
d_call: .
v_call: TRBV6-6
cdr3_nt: TGTGCCAGCAGGGACAGCCTAATAGGGAACACTGAAGCTTTCTTT
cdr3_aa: CASRDSLIGNTEAFF

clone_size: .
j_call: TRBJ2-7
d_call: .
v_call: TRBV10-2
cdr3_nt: TGCGCCAGCAGGCAGGGGTTAGGGACCACCTACGAGCAGTACTTC
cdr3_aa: CASRQGLGTTYEQYF

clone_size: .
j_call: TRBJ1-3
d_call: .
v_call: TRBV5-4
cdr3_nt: TGTGCCAGCAGCTTCCCGGTGGGGGATGGTGGAAACACCATATATTTT
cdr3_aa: CASSFPVGDGGNTIYF

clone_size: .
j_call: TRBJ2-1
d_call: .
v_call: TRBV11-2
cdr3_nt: TGTGCCAGCACCCGGGACTACAATGAGCAGTTCTTC
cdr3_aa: CASTRDYNEQFF

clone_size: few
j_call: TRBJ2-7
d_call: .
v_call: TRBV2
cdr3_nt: TGTGCCAAACGGCACGAGCAGTACTTC
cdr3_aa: CAKRHEQYF

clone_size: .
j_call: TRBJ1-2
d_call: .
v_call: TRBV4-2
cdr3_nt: TGTGCCAGCAGCCAAGAGAGGGGCTACCTCTATGGCTACACCTTC
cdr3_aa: CASSQERGYLYGYTF

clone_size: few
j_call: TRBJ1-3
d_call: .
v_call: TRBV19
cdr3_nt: TGTGCCAGTACTTCCCGGGGCGGGAGCTCTGGAAACACCATATATTTT
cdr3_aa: CASTSRGGSSGNTIYF

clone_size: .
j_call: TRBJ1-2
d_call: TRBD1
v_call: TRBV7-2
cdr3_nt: TGTGCCAGCAGCTTCCTGCAGGGGGTGGATGGCTACACCTTC
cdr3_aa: CASSFLQGVDGYTF

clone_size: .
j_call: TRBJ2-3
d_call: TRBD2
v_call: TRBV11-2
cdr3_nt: TGTGCCAGCAGCTACTTAGCGGGGACGGGCGGAGATACGCAGTATTTT
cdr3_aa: CASSYLAGTGGDTQYF

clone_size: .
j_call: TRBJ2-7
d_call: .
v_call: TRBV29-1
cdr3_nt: TGCAGCGTTGACATGGAGAGCTCCTACGAGCAGTACTTC
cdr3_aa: CSVDMESSYEQYF

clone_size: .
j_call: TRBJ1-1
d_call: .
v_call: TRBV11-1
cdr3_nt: TGTGCCAGCAGCCGCCGGGGGCCTGAAGCTTTCTTT
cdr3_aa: CASSRRGPEAFF

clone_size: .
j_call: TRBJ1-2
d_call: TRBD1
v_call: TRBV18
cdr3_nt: TGTGCCAGCTCACCACCGATAAACTTAGCGGGATTAGCCCACAGGGGCCTGCATGGCTACACCTTC
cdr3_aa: CASSPPINLAGLAHRGLHGYTF

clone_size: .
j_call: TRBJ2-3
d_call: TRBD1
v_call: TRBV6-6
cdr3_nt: TGTGCCAGCAGTTCACAGGGGGCCAGTAAGACAGATACGCAGTATTTT
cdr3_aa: CASSSQGASKTDTQYF

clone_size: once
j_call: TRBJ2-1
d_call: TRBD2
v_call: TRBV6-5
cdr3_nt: TGTGCCAGCTCCGAGGGGCTAGCGGAATACAATGAGCAGTTCTTC
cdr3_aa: CASSEGLAEYNEQFF

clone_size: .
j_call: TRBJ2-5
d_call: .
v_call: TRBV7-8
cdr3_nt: TGTGCCAGCTCCTGGACGGGTGAGACCCAGTACTTC
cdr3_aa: CASSWTGETQYF

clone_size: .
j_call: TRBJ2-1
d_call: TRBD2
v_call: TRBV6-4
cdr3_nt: TGTGCCAGCAGTGATGAGAATAGCGGGAGCAATGAGCAGTTCTTC
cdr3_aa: CASSDENSGSNEQFF

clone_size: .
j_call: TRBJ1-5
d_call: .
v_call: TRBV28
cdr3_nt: TGTGCCAGCAGTTCCTGGGTGAGTAGTCGCAATCAGCCCCAGCATTTT
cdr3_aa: CASSSWVSSRNQPQHF

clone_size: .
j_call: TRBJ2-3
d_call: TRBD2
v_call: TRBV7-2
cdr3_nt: TGTGCCAGCAGCTTAATAGGCGGGGGGGATACGCAGTATTTT
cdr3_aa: CASSLIGGGDTQYF

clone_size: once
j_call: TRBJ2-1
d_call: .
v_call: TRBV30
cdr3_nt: TGTGCCTGGAGCGGAGCAGGGGGGGTCAGCAATGAGCAGTTCTTC
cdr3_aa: CAWSGAGGVSNEQFF

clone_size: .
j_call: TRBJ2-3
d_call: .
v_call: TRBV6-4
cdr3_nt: TGTGCCAGCAGTGCCTCCTCCGTTGGGGATACGCAGTATTTT
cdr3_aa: CASSASSVGDTQYF

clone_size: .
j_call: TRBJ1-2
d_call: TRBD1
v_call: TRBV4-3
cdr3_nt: TGCGCCAGCAGCCAAGAGGGACAGGGGTTAGTCTATGGCTACACCTTC
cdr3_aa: CASSQEGQGLVYGYTF

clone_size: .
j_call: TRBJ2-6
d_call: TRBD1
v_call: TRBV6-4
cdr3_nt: TGTGCCAGCAGCGAAACAGGGGCTGGGGCCAACGTCCTGACTTTC
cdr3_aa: CASSETGAGANVLTF

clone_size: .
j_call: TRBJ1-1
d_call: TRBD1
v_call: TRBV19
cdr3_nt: TGTGCCAGTAGTACAACAGGGGGCACTGAAGCTTTCTTT
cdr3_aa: CASSTTGGTEAFF

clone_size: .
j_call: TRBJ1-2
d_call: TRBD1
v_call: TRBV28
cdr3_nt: TGTGCCAGCACCCCGCAGGGGGGTAACTATGGCTACACCTTC
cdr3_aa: CASTPQGGNYGYTF

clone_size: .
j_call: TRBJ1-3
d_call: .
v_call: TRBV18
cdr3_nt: TGTGCCAGCTCACCACGGATAGGGACGGCCGGAAACACCATATATTTT
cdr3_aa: CASSPRIGTAGNTIYF

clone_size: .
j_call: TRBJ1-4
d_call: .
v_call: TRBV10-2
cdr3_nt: TGCGCCAGCAGTGAGTACGGGACATCAAAACTGTTTTTT
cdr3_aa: CASSEYGTSKLFF

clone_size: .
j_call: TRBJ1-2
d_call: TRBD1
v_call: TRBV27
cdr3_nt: TGTGCCAGCAGTTTATCGCATAGTATCGACAGGGGGCAAGTTGGCTACACCTTC
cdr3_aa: CASSLSHSIDRGQVGYTF

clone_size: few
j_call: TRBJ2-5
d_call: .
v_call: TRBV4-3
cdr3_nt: TGCGCCAGCAGCCCCAGACTGGTCCAAGAGACCCAGTACTTC
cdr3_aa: CASSPRLVQETQYF

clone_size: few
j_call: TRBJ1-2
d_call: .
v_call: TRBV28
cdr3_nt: TGTGCCAGCAGTTTCTCTAACTATGGCTACACCTTC
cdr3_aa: CASSFSNYGYTF

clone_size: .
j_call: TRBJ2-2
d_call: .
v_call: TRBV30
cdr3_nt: TGTGCCTCCCTGGGGATCGGGACCGGGGAGCTGTTTTTT
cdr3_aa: CASLGIGTGELFF

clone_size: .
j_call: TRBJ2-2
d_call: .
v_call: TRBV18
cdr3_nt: TGTGCCACCCATATGTCCAGGGGAAACACCGGGGAGCTGTTTTTT
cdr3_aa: CATHMSRGNTGELFF

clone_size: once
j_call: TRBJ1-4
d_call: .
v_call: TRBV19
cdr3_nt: TGTGCCAGCAATCTAAACAGCGGGGGTGGCGAAAAACTGTTTTTT
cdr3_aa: CASNLNSGGGEKLFF

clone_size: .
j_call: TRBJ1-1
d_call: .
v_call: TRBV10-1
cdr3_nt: TGCGCCAGCAGTGATCAGAGACAACAGAACACTGAAGCTTTCTTT
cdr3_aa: CASSDQRQQNTEAFF

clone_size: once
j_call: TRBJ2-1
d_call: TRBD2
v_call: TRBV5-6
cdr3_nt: TGTGCCAGCAGCCTCAAAAGCGGGGGGGCGGCTCATGAGCAGTTCTTC
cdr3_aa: CASSLKSGGAAHEQFF

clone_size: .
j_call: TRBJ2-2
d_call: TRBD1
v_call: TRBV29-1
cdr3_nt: TGCAGCGGAACTACAGGGGCCGGGGAGCTGTTTTTT
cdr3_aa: CSGTTGAGELFF

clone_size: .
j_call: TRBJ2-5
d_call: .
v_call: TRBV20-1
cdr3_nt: TGCAGTGCTAGAGTCCTTGAGACCCAGTACTTC
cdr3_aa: CSARVLETQYF